The sequence of this T cell receptor beta chain was determined in a study of blood T cell repertoires in COVID-19. Study-wide context: Acute and convalescent COVID-19 specimens originated in the United States, Italy and Spain.

V was trimmed by 4 bases and J by 0 bases, leaving 5 bases between them. The CDR3 length is 12 residues. Germline values: CDR1 SGHTS, CDR2 YDEGEE. Profiled with immunoSEQ multiplex PCR; TCRdb holds only in-frame clones, not every one. The table lists 150,000 to 200,000 clones, under 90% of them singletons. The material sequenced was peripheral blood. This TCR was recovered from a woman aged 80 or over with acute or convalescent COVID-19. The chain joins TRBV5-8 to TRBJ2-7; D is undetermined. CDR3 in amino acids: CASSLLSYEQYF. For the CDR3, the DNA is TGTGCCAGCAGCCTCCTCTCCTACGAGCAGTACTTC.